A selection of T cell receptor beta chains follows, all from one sample in a study of blood T cell repertoires in COVID-19. Libraries were prepared by immunoSEQ multiplex PCR; TCRdb keeps only in-frame clonotypes and omits some of them. This sample yields more than 300,000 clones, of which 85% to 90% are seen a single time; 7% to 8% belongs to the top ten. Sample: peripheral blood. The receptors were gathered from a woman in her 70s with COVID-19, enrolled during active disease. The CDR3 runs from the conserved cysteine through the conserved F or W. Each record gives: J gene, D gene, V gene, clone size, CDR3 DNA, CDR3 protein. A D gene is named only where the DNA matches it firmly. Expanded clones are given a class, and other clones once, few, many or no size at all.

TRBJ2-7	TRBD1	TRBV7-3	NA	TGTGCCAGCAGCTTAACCCTGGACAGGGGTCTCTACGAGCAGTACTTC	CASSLTLDRGLYEQYF
TRBJ2-2	NA	TRBV18	NA	TGTGCCAGCTCACCGCTAACGAACACCGGGGAGCTGTTTTTT	CASSPLTNTGELFF
TRBJ2-7	NA	TRBV24-1	NA	TGTGCCACCAGTGATTGGACAAATCCCTACGAGCAGTACTTC	CATSDWTNPYEQYF
TRBJ2-4	NA	TRBV21-1	once	TGTGCCAGCAGCAAAATAAGCAGGGCGGCCAAAAACATTCAGTACTTC	CASSKISRAAKNIQYF
TRBJ2-7	TRBD1	TRBV5-5	NA	TGTGCCAGCAGCACTCCCTCGTGGGACAGTTCCTACGAGCAGTACTTC	CASSTPSWDSSYEQYF
TRBJ1-5	NA	TRBV6-6	NA	TGTGCCAGCAGTTACGGGAGGGGTCAGCCCCAGCATTTT	CASSYGRGQPQHF
TRBJ1-2	NA	TRBV4-3	NA	TGCGCCAGCAGCCCCATCTCGAACAGCGGCTCCTATGGCTACACCTTC	CASSPISNSGSYGYTF
TRBJ1-1	TRBD1	TRBV19	NA	TGTGCCAGTAGTAGGACAGGGGAAGGAACTGAAGCTTTCTTT	CASSRTGEGTEAFF
TRBJ1-5	NA	TRBV24-1	NA	TGTGCCACCAGTGCCGGGACATTTAGCAATCAGCCCCAGCATTTT	CATSAGTFSNQPQHF
TRBJ1-1	NA	TRBV2	NA	TGTGCCAGCAGTGATGCCGGGTTAGGGGACACTGAAGCTTTCTTT	CASSDAGLGDTEAFF
TRBJ2-2	TRBD2	TRBV9	once	TGTGCCAGCAGCTCCAGCGGTAGGGGAGGGACCGGGGAGCTGTTTTTT	CASSSSGRGGTGELFF
TRBJ2-7	TRBD2	TRBV12-3/TRBV12-4	few	TGTGCCAGCAGTTGGGGGGGCTACGAGCAGTACTTC	CASSWGGYEQYF
TRBJ1-5	TRBD1	TRBV28	NA	TGTGCCAGCAGTTTACGCGCGGGACAGGGGAACAATCAGCCCCAGCATTTT	CASSLRAGQGNNQPQHF
TRBJ2-3	NA	TRBV19	NA	TGTGCCAGTAGTATCTTGGGGGCTAGGGGCACAGATACGCAGTATTTT	CASSILGARGTDTQYF
TRBJ1-4	TRBD1	TRBV9	few	TGTGCCAGCAGCGTAGGACAGGGTGGAAAACTGTTTTTT	CASSVGQGGKLFF
TRBJ2-2	TRBD1	TRBV27	NA	TGTGCCAGCAGTCCCGGGGACAGATACACCGGGGAGCTGTTTTTT	CASSPGDRYTGELFF
TRBJ1-2	NA	TRBV5-1	NA	TGCGCCAGCAGCCCCCCCGCGCAGGGGATCTATGGCTACACCTTC	CASSPPAQGIYGYTF
TRBJ1-6	NA	TRBV7-9	NA	TGTGCCAGCAGCTTATCAGGGGATAATTCACCCCTCCACTTT	CASSLSGDNSPLHF
TRBJ2-1	NA	TRBV9	NA	TGTGCCAGCAGCGTGTTGGCGGGGAACAATGAGCAGTTCTTC	CASSVLAGNNEQFF
TRBJ2-3	TRBD2	TRBV5-1	NA	TGCGCCAGCAGCGCCTGGGGCGGGGGAATCACAGATACGCAGTATTTT	CASSAWGGGITDTQYF
TRBJ1-1	TRBD1	TRBV19	NA	TGTGCCAGCCGGGACAGACCTTTTAACACTGAAGCTTTCTTT	CASRDRPFNTEAFF
TRBJ2-5	NA	TRBV7-2	NA	TGTGCCAGCAGCTTCCCGGGGGGCCGGGAGACCCAGTACTTC	CASSFPGGRETQYF
TRBJ1-2	TRBD1	TRBV30	NA	TGTGCCTGGAGTGTAAGGGCGGGACAGGGGGCAAATAACTATGGCTACACCTTC	CAWSVRAGQGANNYGYTF
TRBJ2-1	TRBD2	TRBV4-1	once	TGCGCCAGCAGATCCTCGGTAGCGGGGGGGCGGAATGAGCAGTTCTTC	CASRSSVAGGRNEQFF
TRBJ1-2	TRBD1	TRBV29-1	few	TGCAGCGTACGAACAGGGGGCGCAGACTATGGCTACACCTTC	CSVRTGGADYGYTF
TRBJ1-2	NA	TRBV27	NA	TGTGCCAGCAGTTTTGGTCAGGGGTGGAACTATGGCTACACCTTC	CASSFGQGWNYGYTF
TRBJ2-7	NA	TRBV10-3	NA	TGTGCCATCGGTGGAACTTCAGGGTACGAGCAGTACTTC	CAIGGTSGYEQYF
TRBJ2-1	NA	TRBV2	once	TGTGCCAGCAGTGAACAGGGGAGTCCCAATGAGCAGTTCTTC	CASSEQGSPNEQFF
TRBJ2-7	NA	TRBV2	few	TGTGCCAGCAGTGATGTTCTGGTCGGTCTGGGTCGGGGCGAGCAGTACTTC	CASSDVLVGLGRGEQYF
TRBJ2-5	NA	TRBV7-2	NA	TGTGCCAGCAGCTTGCAATCAGGGCCGGAGACCCAGTACTTC	CASSLQSGPETQYF
TRBJ1-1	NA	TRBV18	NA	TGTGCCAGCTCACCCCCACAGGGTACGAACACTGAAGCTTTCTTT	CASSPPQGTNTEAFF
TRBJ1-1	TRBD1	TRBV7-9	NA	TGTGCCAGCAGCCTTACAGGGGGCCCCAACACTGAAGCTTTCTTT	CASSLTGGPNTEAFF
TRBJ1-5	TRBD1	TRBV11-2	NA	TGTGCCAGCAGCTCCCGGACAGGGGGGACGGGCAATCAGCCCCAGCATTTT	CASSSRTGGTGNQPQHF
TRBJ2-1	TRBD2	TRBV7-2	NA	TGTGCTTTACCGGGACTAGCCCCGGCTGAGCAGTTCTTC	CALPGLAPAEQFF
TRBJ2-5	TRBD1	TRBV7-2	NA	TGTGCCAGCAGCCCCCGGACAGGCAACGGGCGAGAGACCCAGTACTTC	CASSPRTGNGRETQYF
TRBJ1-1	NA	TRBV9	NA	TGTGCCAGCAGCGGTGGGACACACATGAACACTGAAGCTTTCTTT	CASSGGTHMNTEAFF
TRBJ1-6	NA	TRBV7-2	NA	TGTGCCAGCAGGCCTCCATCTCGGCCGGGTCACCCACTCCCCCTCCACTTT	CASRPPSRPGHPLPLHF